What follows are 9 T cell receptor beta chains derived from one specimen sequenced in a study of blood T cell repertoires in COVID-19. TCRdb keeps only in-frame clones here, not all; method: immunoSEQ multiplex PCR. The sample records more than 150,000 clones, about 82% being singletons. The sample taken for sequencing was peripheral blood. The receptors were gathered from a woman aged 30 to 39 with acute or convalescent COVID-19.

This chain uses TRBV28 with TRBJ2-2, with 7 nucleotides matching TRBD1. CDR1 is MDHEN and CDR2 is SYDVKM in the germline V gene. The junction had 6 bases not matched to a gene; V was cut back by 5 bases and J by 3 bases. The CDR3 loop spans 15 amino acids. The CDR3 sequence: CASSPRDRDTGELFF. In DNA, the CDR3 is TGTGCCAGCAGTCCACGCGACAGGGACACCGGGGAGCTGTTTTTT. Full variable domain (missing parts from reference TRBV28 and TRBJ2-2): DVKVTQSSRYLVKRTGEKVFLECVQDMDHENMFWYRQDPGLGLRLIYFSYDVKMKEKGDIPEGYSVSREKKERFSLILESASTNQTSMYLCASSPRDRDTGELFFGEGSRLTVL.

The chain combines TRBV5-4 with TRBJ2-1; D might be TRBD1 (5 bases). The CDR3 is 13 amino acids. Looked up from germline, CDR1 is SGHNT and CDR2 is YYREEE (reference sequence). The V end lost 7 bases, the J end lost 4 bases, and 12 bases lay between the germline ends. CDR3 protein: CASSEGDYNEQFF. Written as DNA, the CDR3 is TGTGCCAGCTCAGAAGGGGATTACAATGAGCAGTTCTTC.

The chain carries TRBV27 and TRBJ2-1; TRBD2 matches 11 bases. This CDR3 spans 16 amino acids. The V gene end was trimmed by 6 bases and the J gene end by 6 bases; junction bases not matched to a gene: 10. Per the germline V gene, CDR1 is MNHEY and CDR2 is SMNVEV (reference sequence). The CDR3 bases are TGTGCCAGCAGGGGGTTAGCGGGAGGGCATTCCAATGAGCAGTTCTTC. This gives the protein CASRGLAGGHSNEQFF.

The chain carries TRBV2 and TRBJ2-2, with 11 nucleotides matching TRBD2. The length of the CDR3 is 15 residues. The germline V gene encodes CDR1 SNHLY and CDR2 FYNNEI. J was trimmed by 7 bases and V by 6 bases; bases with no gene match: 7. The chain's CDR3 is CASRTLAGVIGELFF. The CDR3 DNA sequence: TGTGCCAGCAGGACACTAGCGGGGGTTATCGGGGAGCTGTTTTTT. Drawing the rest from reference TRBV2 and TRBJ2-2, the complete variable domain is EPEVTQTPSHQVTQMGQEVILRCVPISNHLYFYWYRQILGQKVEFLVSFYNNEISEKSEIFDDQFSVERPDGSNFTLKIRSTKLEDSAMYFCASRTLAGVIGELFFGEGSRLTVL.

The chain joins TRBV28 to TRBJ2-7; TRBD1 matches at 7 bases. Germline V gene lookup returns CDR1 MDHEN and CDR2 SYDVKM. The CDR3 spans 15 residues. With 8 bases clipped from V and 5 bases from J, the junction kept 15 bases outside the gene matches. CDR3 amino acids: CASGEWGQLGNEQYF. CDR3 coding DNA: TGTGCCAGCGGAGAATGGGGACAGCTCGGGAACGAGCAGTACTTC.

V is TRBV28 and J is TRBJ1-3; 8 bases agree with TRBD1. Losses at the gene ends were 5 bases for V and 1 base for J; bases not matched to a gene: 4. The CDR3 contains 15 residues. Germline-derived CDR1 and CDR2 are MDHEN and SYDVKM. CDR3 amino acids: CASSRTGRSGNTIYF. DNA for the CDR3: TGTGCCAGCAGTCGGACAGGGAGATCTGGAAACACCATATATTTT.

This chain links TRBV10-2 with TRBJ1-1, with D tentatively TRBD1 (6 bases). CDR1 is WSHSY and CDR2 is SAAADI in the germline V gene. With 2 bases removed from V and 4 bases from J, the gap between germline ends came to 14 bases. The length of the CDR3 is 15 residues. CDR3 loop: CASSEQGQRGTEAFF. CDR3 nucleotide sequence: TGCGCCAGCAGTGAGCAGGGGCAGCGCGGCACTGAAGCTTTCTTT.

The rearrangement joins TRBV9 to TRBJ2-5; 10 nucleotides match TRBD2. The CDR3 has 15 residues. Looked up from germline, CDR1 is SGDLS and CDR2 is YYNGEE. The ends lost 4 bases at V and 4 bases at J; junction bases unmatched: 7. The CDR3 bases are TGTGCCAGCAGCTTTAGCGGGGGGCCGGGAGAGACCCAGTACTTC. Encoded protein: CASSFSGGPGETQYF.

The J gene is TRBJ1-1, the V gene TRBV7-9; possibly TRBD1 for D (5 bases). The CDR3 is 15 residues long. V dropped 1 base and J dropped 1 base, with 10 bases sitting between them. Germline V gives CDR1 SEHNR, CDR2 FQNEAQ (reference sequence). CDR3 residues: CASSLVGQGNTEAFF. In DNA, the CDR3 is TGTGCCAGCAGCTTAGTCGGGCAGGGGAACACTGAAGCTTTCTTT.